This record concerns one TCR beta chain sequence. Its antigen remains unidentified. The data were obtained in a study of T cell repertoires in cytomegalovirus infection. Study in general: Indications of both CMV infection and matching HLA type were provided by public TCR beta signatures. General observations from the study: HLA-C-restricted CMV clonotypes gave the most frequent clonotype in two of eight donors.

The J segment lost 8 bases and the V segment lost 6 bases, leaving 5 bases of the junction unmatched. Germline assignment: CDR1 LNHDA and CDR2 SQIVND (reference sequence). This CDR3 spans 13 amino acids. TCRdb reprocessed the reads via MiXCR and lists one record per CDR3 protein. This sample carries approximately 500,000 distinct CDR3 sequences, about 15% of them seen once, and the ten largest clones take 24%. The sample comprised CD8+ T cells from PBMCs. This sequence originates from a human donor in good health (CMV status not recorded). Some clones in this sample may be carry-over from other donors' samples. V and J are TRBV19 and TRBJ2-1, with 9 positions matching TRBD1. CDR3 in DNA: TGTGCCAGTAGGCGGACAGGGGACCATGAGCAGTTCTTC. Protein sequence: CASRRTGDHEQFF. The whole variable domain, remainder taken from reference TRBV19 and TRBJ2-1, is DGGITQSPKYLFRKEGQNVTLSCEQNLNHDAMYWYRQDPGQGLRLIYYSQIVNDFQKGDIAEGYSVSREKKESFPLTVTSAQKNPTAFYLCASRRTGDHEQFFGPGTRLTVL.